This TCR beta chain was recovered during a study of blood T cell repertoires in COVID-19. Study information: The origin of the acute and convalescent COVID-19 samples was the United States, Italy and Spain.

This table comes from immunoSEQ multiplex PCR, and its TCRdb copy is limited to in-frame clones, with some not included. This table has 120,000 to 150,000 clones, 85% to 90% appearing once. The CDR3 contains 15 residues. The V segment lost 2 bases and the J segment 3 bases; nucleotides outside the gene matches: 6. Germline V gene lookup returns CDR1 MNHEY and CDR2 SMNVEV (reference sequence). The V and J genes are TRBV27 and TRBJ1-2; 7 bases agree with TRBD1. Sequencing was done on a sample of peripheral blood. The sequence was obtained from a woman aged 60 to 75 with active COVID-19. This chain's CDR3 is CASSLRPGQYYGYTF. The CDR3 DNA reads as TGTGCCAGCAGTTTACGCCCGGGACAGTACTATGGCTACACCTTC.